These 18 T cell receptor beta chains came from one sample sequenced in a study of cytomegalovirus exposure and HLA in healthy donors. The PCR had 60 Vbeta and 13 Jbeta primers. Libraries were prepared by immunoSEQ multiplex PCR; TCRdb keeps only in-frame clonotypes and omits some of them. The sample has 110,000 to 150,000 clones, around 85% seen once. The sequenced material came from PBMCs. The receptors were gathered from a woman aged 45-59 years in good health and CMV-seropositive.

The DNA of the CDR3 is TGTGCCAGCAGCGGAGCCCCGACTAGCGGGGGTATGAATGAGCAGTTCTTC. It codes for CASSGAPTSGGMNEQFF. V gene TRBV7-2 combines with J gene TRBJ2-1; 12 nucleotides match TRBD2. This CDR3 region has 17 residues. Germline CDR1 and CDR2: SGHTA and FQGNSA. Trimming at V came to 5 bases and at J to 7 bases, leaving 12 bases not matched to a gene.

The rearrangement links TRBV28 to TRBJ2-3; 11 nucleotides agree with TRBD2. J was trimmed by 2 bases and V by 6 bases; bases with no gene match: 7. Germline CDR1 is MDHEN and CDR2 is SYDVKM. This CDR3 contains 16 residues. This CDR3 is CASRGLAGGSTDTQYF. Written as DNA, the CDR3 is TGTGCCAGCAGGGGGTTAGCGGGGGGGTCCACAGATACGCAGTATTTT.

The rearrangement joins TRBV28 to TRBJ1-2, with D possibly being TRBD1 (6 bases). This CDR3 has 18 residues. Germline V gene sequence: CDR1 MDHEN, CDR2 SYDVKM. Trimming cost V 5 bases and J 8 bases, with 30 bases left between them. DNA for the CDR3: TGTGCCAGCAGTCTCCCCGGGGGGGGGCTGTCGGGTTTAGGGGGCTACACCTTC. Its translation: CASSLPGGGLSGLGGYTF.

The sample holds one count of this clone. The chain joins TRBV6-1 to TRBJ2-3, with D unresolved. Trimming removed 2 bases at V and 0 bases at J, with 3 bases between. The CDR3 contains 13 residues. CDR1 is MNHNS and CDR2 is SASEGT in the germline V gene. CDR3 DNA sequence: TGTGCCAGCAGTGAACCTAGCACAGATACGCAGTATTTT. Translated, it gives CASSEPSTDTQYF.

The sample holds a few counts of this clone. The chain links TRBV15 to TRBJ1-5; no reliable D call. Trimming pared 0 bases from V and 4 bases from J, leaving 13 bases between. This CDR3 is built from 16 residues. Germline CDR1 and CDR2: LNHNV and YYDKDF (reference sequence). CDR3 nucleotide sequence: TGTGCCACCAGCAGAGAAGTAGGCAGGCCGAATCAGCCCCAGCATTTT. Translation gives CATSREVGRPNQPQHF.

This clone turned up a few times. The V and J genes are TRBV28 and TRBJ1-6; tentative D call: TRBD1 (5 bases). This CDR3 has 16 residues. Trimming took off 5 bases at V and 8 bases at J, with 19 bases between the two ends. Germline CDR1 reads MDHEN; CDR2 reads SYDVKM. For the CDR3, the DNA is TGTGCCAGCAGTCCCTTGGGAGGGGCTAGGGATTCACCCCTCCACTTT. Its protein product is CASSPLGGARDSPLHF. Using reference TRBV28 and TRBJ1-6 for the parts outside the CDR3, the full variable domain is DVKVTQSSRYLVKRTGEKVFLECVQDMDHENMFWYRQDPGLGLRLIYFSYDVKMKEKGDIPEGYSVSREKKERFSLILESASTNQTSMYLCASSPLGGARDSPLHFGNGTRLTVT.

Of note for this clone: The junction and the germline gene differ at one end; a read error may be behind it. The V gene is TRBV7-3, the J gene TRBJ2-5, with 8 bases lining up with TRBD1. CDR1 is SGHTA and CDR2 is FQGTGA in the germline V gene. This CDR3 region has 17 residues. The CDR3 spells CASSLKGAGGAREAQYF. In DNA, the CDR3 is TGTGCCAGCAGCCTCAAAGGCGCAGGGGGCGCGAGAGAGGCCCAGTACTTC.

Note on this clone: The identical CDR3 is also encoded by other nucleotide sequences in the sample. The chain is built from TRBV5-1 and TRBJ2-7; TRBD1 might be the D (5 bases). The CDR3 consists of 15 residues. With 0 bases removed from V and 1 base from J, the gap between germline ends came to 11 bases. Germline V gene lookup returns CDR1 SGHRS and CDR2 YFSETQ. As DNA, the CDR3 is TGCGCCAGCAGCTTGGGGCAGGGAAGGTCCTACGAGCAGTACTTC. It encodes CASSLGQGRSYEQYF.

This rearrangement joins TRBV28 to TRBJ2-5; D possibly corresponds to TRBD2 (6 bases). This CDR3 spans 14 amino acids. Germline CDR1 MDHEN, CDR2 SYDVKM. Trimming stripped 5 bases from V and 2 bases from J, with 12 bases between. CDR3 sequence: CASSQQEGQETQYF. The DNA of the CDR3 is TGTGCCAGCAGTCAACAGGAGGGTCAAGAGACCCAGTACTTC.

This clone appeared a few times. The CDR3 DNA follows: TGTGCCAGTAGTACTTTCCAGGGGGGAAGCAATCAGCCCCAGCATTTT. It encodes CASSTFQGGSNQPQHF. The J gene is TRBJ1-5, the V gene TRBV19, with 7 bases fitting TRBD1. Germline values: CDR1 LNHDA, CDR2 SQIVND (reference sequence). Unmatched junction bases numbered 7, after V lost 4 bases and J lost 1 base. The length of the CDR3 is 16 residues.

DNA of the CDR3: TGTGCCAGCATCGCTGACAGACGGATACGAGGAGCTTTCTTT. Residues: CASIADRRIRGAFF. The gene calls are TRBV5-8 and TRBJ1-1; D is perhaps TRBD1 (5 bases). Germline values: CDR1 SGHTS, CDR2 YDEGEE. Trimming took 6 bases from V and 10 from J, leaving 22 bases between them. The CDR3 is 14 residues long.

The gene calls are TRBV28 and TRBJ1-2, with 8 bases that match TRBD1. Germline V gene sequence: CDR1 MDHEN, CDR2 SYDVKM. The trim removed 4 bases at V and 5 bases at J, leaving 15 bases unmatched. The CDR3 totals 17 residues. The CDR3 here is CASSSPGQVTGGYGYTF. Written as DNA, the CDR3 is TGTGCCAGCAGTTCTCCGGGACAGGTCACGGGCGGATATGGCTACACCTTC.

The chain couples TRBV7-9 to TRBJ2-7, with a tentative D call TRBD1 (6 bases). Germline loops: CDR1 SEHNR, CDR2 FQNEAQ (reference sequence). The CDR3 loop spans 12 amino acids. V was trimmed by 5 bases and J by 3 bases, leaving 8 bases between them. The DNA for the CDR3 is TGTGCCAGCAGCCAACAGGGCTACGAGCAGTACTTC. This codes for CASSQQGYEQYF.

V gene TRBV7-3 combines with J gene TRBJ2-2; 8 bases are shared with TRBD2. J gave up 0 bases and V 4 bases, and 7 bases lay outside the gene matches. CDR1 is SGHTA and CDR2 is FQGTGA in the germline V gene. The CDR3 loop spans 17 amino acids. This CDR3 reads CASSSEKRGPNTGELFF. The CDR3 DNA follows: TGTGCCAGCAGCTCAGAAAAGCGGGGGCCGAACACCGGGGAGCTGTTTTTT.

The V and J genes are TRBV18 and TRBJ2-3; tentative D call: TRBD1 (6 bases). V was cut by 4 bases and J by 0 bases, with 23 bases left in between. Germline V gene lookup returns CDR1 KGHSH and CDR2 LQKENI. This CDR3 is built from 19 residues. This CDR3 is CASSRSRGRAPISTDTQYF. CDR3 DNA: TGTGCCAGCTCACGATCCAGGGGCCGAGCCCCTATTAGCACAGATACGCAGTATTTT.

V is TRBV7-2 and J is TRBJ2-5, with 13 bases that match TRBD2. Trimming removed 5 bases from V and 5 bases from J; junction bases left unmatched: 5. The CDR3 contains 15 residues. The germline V gene encodes CDR1 SGHTA and CDR2 FQGNSA. The CDR3 reads CASSTGTSGVETQYF. The CDR3 DNA reads TGTGCCAGCAGCACCGGGACTAGCGGGGTTGAGACCCAGTACTTC.

The chain is built from TRBV18 and TRBJ1-6; tentatively, D is TRBD1 (6 bases). Trimming took 3 bases from V and 5 from J, leaving 14 bases between them. This CDR3 has 16 residues. The germline CDR1 and CDR2 sequences are KGHSH and LQKENI. CDR3 residues: CASSPSGGANNSPLHF. The CDR3 coding sequence is TGTGCCAGCTCACCGAGCGGGGGGGCAAATAATTCACCCCTCCACTTT.

The chain recombines TRBV29-1 with TRBJ2-2; 8 positions match TRBD1. The V and J ends lost 4 bases and 4 bases, in that order; junction bases with no gene match: 5. The CDR3 spans 14 residues. Per the germline V gene, CDR1 is SQVTM and CDR2 is ANQGSEA. Here the CDR3 DNA reads TGCAGCGTTGCCGGGACAGGCCTCACCGGGGAGCTGTTTTTT. The encoded protein is CSVAGTGLTGELFF.